These 20 T cell receptor beta chains came from one sample sequenced in a study of blood T cell repertoires in COVID-19. TCRdb's copy holds only in-frame clones and misses some; the assay was immunoSEQ multiplex PCR. The sample contains under 200,000 clones, 65% to 80% of which appear only once. Sequencing input: peripheral blood. Every receptor here comes from a man between 60 and 75 years old with acute or convalescent COVID-19.

The chain recombines TRBV3-1 (or the pseudogene TRBV3-2) with TRBJ1-2; possible D gene TRBD1, 6 bases. The V end was cut by 0 bases, the J end by 7 bases, with 12 bases between. CDR3 size: 14 residues. CDR1 is LGHDT and CDR2 is YNNKEL in the germline V gene (reference sequence). In nucleotides, the CDR3 is TGTGCCAGCAGCCAAGATAGGGGGTCTGGTGGCTACACCTTC. Translating gives CASSQDRGSGGYTF.

The gene calls are TRBV7-3 and TRBJ2-7; 8 bases match TRBD1. The CDR3 has 15 residues. Germline V gene sequence: CDR1 SGHTA, CDR2 FQGTGA. V shed 1 base, J shed 0 bases, and the junction held 2 bases outside the gene matches. The CDR3 bases are TGTGCCAGCAGCTTAAGCAGGGGGCCCTCCTACGAGCAGTACTTC. It translates to CASSLSRGPSYEQYF. Using reference TRBV7-3 and TRBJ2-7 for the parts outside the CDR3, the full variable domain is GAGVSQTPSNKVTEKGKYVELRCDPISGHTALYWYRQSLGQGPEFLIYFQGTGAADDSGLPNDRFFAVRPEGSVSTLKIQRTERGDSAVYLCASSLSRGPSYEQYFGPGTRLTVT.

This rearrangement joins TRBV28 to TRBJ1-6; 7 nucleotides line up with TRBD1. Germline-derived CDR1 and CDR2 are MDHEN and SYDVKM. Trimming cost V 3 bases and J 6 bases; bases outside gene matches: 2. The CDR3 sequence is 14 residues long. The CDR3 DNA reads as TGTGCCAGCAGTTTCCAGGGGGTTAATTCACCCCTCCACTTT. Protein product: CASSFQGVNSPLHF.

This clone showed up just once. CDR3 in DNA: TGTGCCAGCAGCGTAGGGAGGTTCACAGATACGCAGTATTTT. Protein sequence: CASSVGRFTDTQYF. This chain joins TRBV9 and TRBJ2-3; D perhaps matches TRBD2 (5 bases). The length of the CDR3 is 14 residues. V lost 0 bases to trimming and J lost 2 bases, with 7 bases between them. The germline CDR1 and CDR2 sequences are SGDLS and YYNGEE.

The chain carries TRBV30 and TRBJ2-5; no firm D call. The CDR3 consists of 13 residues. Trimming stripped 1 base from V and 4 bases from J, with 10 bases between. The germline CDR1 and CDR2 sequences are GTSNPN and SVGIG (reference sequence). CDR3 in DNA: TGTGCCTGGAGTGAGAGGATCGGAGAGACCCAGTACTTC. Amino acids: CAWSERIGETQYF.

The rearrangement uses TRBV19 and TRBJ1-4; 7 bases line up with TRBD1. CDR1 and CDR2 (germline): LNHDA, SQIVND (reference sequence). With 1 base clipped from V and 5 bases from J, the junction kept 4 bases outside the gene matches. The CDR3 runs 15 residues. CDR3 amino acids: CASSIGSTGNEKLFF. CDR3 bases: TGTGCCAGTAGTATAGGTTCGACAGGGAATGAAAAACTGTTTTTT.

The chain links TRBV4-2 to TRBJ1-5, with a tentative D call TRBD1 (6 bases). The CDR3 consists of 15 residues. Between the trimmed V and J ends, which lost 3 bases and 3 bases, there was a span of 12 bases. CDR1 is LGHNA and CDR2 is YNFKEQ in the germline V gene. The CDR3: CASSHRGGVNQPQHF. The CDR3 region has the DNA TGTGCCAGCAGCCACCGAGGGGGAGTCAATCAGCCCCAGCATTTT.

This clone was detected ten times or more. CDR3 amino acids: CASSSQGVGTEAFF. The CDR3 region has the DNA TGCGCCAGCAGCTCCCAGGGGGTAGGAACTGAAGCTTTCTTT. This sequence joins TRBV5-1 and TRBJ1-1; 7 bases agree with TRBD1. CDR3 length: 14 residues. Trimming took 3 bases from V and 5 from J; bases not matched to a gene: 7. CDR1 SGHRS and CDR2 YFSETQ come from the germline V gene.

On this clone: The junction shows a germline mismatch at one end, possibly a read error. V is TRBV11-3 and J is TRBJ2-1; weak D call: TRBD1 (6 bases). The CDR3 contains 16 residues. Germline V gene sequence: CDR1 SGHNT, CDR2 YENEEA. CDR3 in amino acids: CASSLAGTERGNEQFF. The CDR3 nucleotides read TGTGCCAGCAGTTTAGCCGGGACCGAAAGGGGGAATGAGCAGTTCTTC.

The chain employs TRBV7-2 and TRBJ1-1, with 7 bases aligning to TRBD1. CDR1 is SGHTA, CDR2 FQGNSA, per germline. V lost 5 bases and J lost 10; bases outside the gene matches: 10. This CDR3 region has 13 residues. The CDR3 bases are TGTGCCAGCAGCCCCGGACAGGCTGCGGTAGCTTTCTTT. It yields the protein CASSPGQAAVAFF. Full variable domain (missing parts from reference TRBV7-2 and TRBJ1-1): GAGVSQSPSNKVTEKGKDVELRCDPISGHTALYWYRQSLGQGLEFLIYFQGNSAPDKSGLPSDRFSAERTGGSVSTLTIQRTQQEDSAVYLCASSPGQAAVAFFGQGTRLTVV.

The V and J genes are TRBV19 and TRBJ1-1, with D unclear. The V gene's germline CDR1 is LNHDA and CDR2 SQIVND (reference sequence). Deletions cut 3 bases from V and 0 bases from J, with 8 bases between. The CDR3 contains 14 residues. The CDR3 loop is CASSIFGMNTEAFF. The DNA of the CDR3 is TGTGCCAGTAGTATCTTCGGGATGAACACTGAAGCTTTCTTT.

J is TRBJ2-1 and V is TRBV28; 7 bases match TRBD2. Germline loops: CDR1 MDHEN, CDR2 SYDVKM. The CDR3 covers 17 residues. The V gene end was trimmed by 2 bases and the J gene end by 0 bases; junction bases not matched to a gene: 7. The CDR3 loop reads CASSLGGGGSSYNEQFF. CDR3 nucleotide sequence: TGTGCCAGCAGTTTAGGCGGCGGGGGAAGCTCCTACAATGAGCAGTTCTTC.

The rearrangement links TRBV7-2 to TRBJ2-7; 8 positions match TRBD1. This CDR3 region has 17 residues. V was clipped by 3 bases and J by 0 bases; unmatched bases: 10. Germline V gives CDR1 SGHTA, CDR2 FQGNSA. The DNA of the CDR3 is TGTGCCAGCAGCTTGCCTATGACAGGGGCTATCTCCTACGAGCAGTACTTC. Amino acid sequence: CASSLPMTGAISYEQYF.

This rearrangement joins TRBV5-4 to TRBJ2-3, with 7 bases aligning to TRBD2. Germline V gives CDR1 SGHNT, CDR2 YYREEE (reference sequence). V dropped 0 bases and J dropped 3; count of bases not matched to a gene: 4. This CDR3 region has 15 residues. The chain's CDR3 is CASSLVGGLTDTQYF. The CDR3 nucleotides read TGTGCCAGCAGCTTGGTGGGAGGGCTGACAGATACGCAGTATTTT.

The V and J genes are TRBV6-5 and TRBJ2-6; perhaps TRBD2 as D (6 bases). V was shortened by 11 bases and J by 4 bases, with 12 bases between the two germline ends. This CDR3 is built from 13 residues. CDR1 is MNHEY, CDR2 SVGAGI, per germline. The CDR3 sequence: CALKAGGANVLTF. CDR3 sequence (DNA): TGTGCCCTTAAGGCGGGGGGGGCCAACGTCCTGACTTTC.

The chain joins TRBV9 to TRBJ1-4, with D possibly being TRBD1 (5 bases). V was shortened by 3 bases and J by 1 base, with 7 bases between the two germline ends. Germline V gene lookup returns CDR1 SGDLS and CDR2 YYNGEE. The CDR3 has 14 residues. CDR3 region: CASSARGTNEKLFF. As DNA, the CDR3 is TGTGCCAGCAGCGCTAGGGGAACTAATGAAAAACTGTTTTTT.

CDR3 region: CASSLTTGQETQYF. CDR3 nucleotide sequence: TGTGCCAGCAGCTTGACGACGGGGCAAGAGACCCAGTACTTC. The V gene is TRBV11-2, the J gene TRBJ2-5, with D tentatively TRBD2 (5 bases). The ends were cut back, 3 bases at V and 2 bases at J, with 10 bases in the middle. CDR1 is SGHAT and CDR2 is FQNNGV in the germline V gene. This CDR3 contains 14 residues.

The rearrangement uses TRBV2 and TRBJ1-2, with D possibly being TRBD1 (5 bases). CDR3 size: 15 residues. V gave up 6 bases and J gave up 5 bases, with 19 bases separating them. The germline CDR1 and CDR2 sequences are SNHLY and FYNNEI. In DNA form, the CDR3 reads TGTGCCAGCAGCCAATCAGGGTCGAGGCATTATGGCTACACCTTC. It translates to CASSQSGSRHYGYTF.

This chain uses TRBV5-4 with TRBJ1-6, with D uncertain. The germline V gene has CDR1 SGHNT and CDR2 YYREEE (reference sequence). CDR3 size: 13 residues. The germline V and J ends were trimmed by 0 bases and 13 bases, with 11 bases remaining between them. The CDR3 spells CASSLGHPSPLHF. In DNA, the CDR3 is TGTGCCAGCAGCTTGGGGCACCCATCGCCCCTCCACTTT.

This chain joins TRBV6-5 and TRBJ2-2; 7 nucleotides match TRBD1. With 0 bases clipped from V and 7 bases from J, the junction kept 5 bases outside the gene matches. CDR1 is MNHEY, CDR2 SVGAGI, per germline. The CDR3 spans 15 residues. CDR3 sequence reads: CASSYSTGFSGELFF. The CDR3, as DNA: TGTGCCAGCAGTTACTCGACAGGGTTTAGCGGGGAGCTGTTTTTT.